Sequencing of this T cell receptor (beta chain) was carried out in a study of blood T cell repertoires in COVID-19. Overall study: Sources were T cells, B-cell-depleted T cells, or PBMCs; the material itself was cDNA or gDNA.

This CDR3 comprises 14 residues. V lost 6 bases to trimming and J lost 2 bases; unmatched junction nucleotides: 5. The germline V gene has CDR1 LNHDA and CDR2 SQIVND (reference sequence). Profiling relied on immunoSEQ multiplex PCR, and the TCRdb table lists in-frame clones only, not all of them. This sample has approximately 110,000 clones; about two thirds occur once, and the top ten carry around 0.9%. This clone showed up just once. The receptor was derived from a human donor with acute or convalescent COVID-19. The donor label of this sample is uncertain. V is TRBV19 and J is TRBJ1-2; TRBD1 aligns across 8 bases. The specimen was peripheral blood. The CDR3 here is CASSFRGLNYGYTF. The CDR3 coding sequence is TGTGCCAGTAGCTTCAGGGGGCTCAACTATGGCTACACCTTC.